The 2 T cell receptor beta chains presented below share a single source sample, sequenced in a study of Ad26.COV2.S vaccination and SARS-CoV-2 variants. The repertoire was sequenced with immunoSEQ multiplex PCR; TCRdb's copy has only in-frame clones and lacks some. Of fewer than 150,000 clones in the sample, 86% were seen once. The starting material was peripheral blood, obtained after recovery from COVID-19. These receptors were collected from a human donor who had recovered from COVID-19.

This chain connects TRBV5-8 to TRBJ2-3; tentatively, D is TRBD1 (5 bases). CDR1 SGHTS and CDR2 YDEGEE come from the germline V gene. V was trimmed by 4 bases and J by 3 bases, leaving 15 bases between them. CDR3 length equals 15 residues. CDR3 loop: CASSHNQGATDTQYF. The CDR3 DNA sequence: TGTGCCAGCAGCCATAACCAGGGTGCAACAGATACGCAGTATTTT.

The chain uses TRBV6-2 or TRBV6-3 and TRBJ2-7; possibly TRBD1 for D (5 bases). CDR1 and CDR2 from the germline V gene are MNHEY and SVGEGT. Trimming removed 2 bases at V and 0 bases at J, with 5 bases between. The length of the CDR3 is 13 residues. The CDR3 DNA sequence: TGTGCCAGCAGTTACGGGGCCTCCTACGAGCAGTACTTC. Amino acids: CASSYGASYEQYF.